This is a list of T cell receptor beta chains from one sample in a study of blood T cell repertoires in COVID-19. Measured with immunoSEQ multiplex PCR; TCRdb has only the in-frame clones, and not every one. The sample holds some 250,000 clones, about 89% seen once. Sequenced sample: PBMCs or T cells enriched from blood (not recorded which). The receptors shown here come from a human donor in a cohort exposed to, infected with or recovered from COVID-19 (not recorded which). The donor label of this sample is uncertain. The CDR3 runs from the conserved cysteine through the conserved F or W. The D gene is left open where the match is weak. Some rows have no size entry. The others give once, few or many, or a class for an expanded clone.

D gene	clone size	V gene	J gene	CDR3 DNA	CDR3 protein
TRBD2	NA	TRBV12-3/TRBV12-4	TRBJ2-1	TGTGCCAGCAGTTTGGGACTAGACAATGAGCAGTTCTTC	CASSLGLDNEQFF
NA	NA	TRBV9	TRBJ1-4	TGTGCCAGCAGCGTAGTAGCGCACCATCCCCGGACCCAGGGGGAAAAACTGTTTTTT	CASSVVAHHPRTQGEKLFF
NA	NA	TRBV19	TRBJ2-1	TGTGCCATCGGGGAGAATGAGCAGTTCTTC	CAIGENEQFF
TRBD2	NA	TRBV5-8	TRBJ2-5	TGTGCCAGCAGTTACGAACTAGCGCGGAGAGAGACCCAGTACTTC	CASSYELARRETQYF
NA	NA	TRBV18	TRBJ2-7	TGTGCCAGCTCACCAGGGGCAGTCCGCGACGAGCAGTACTTC	CASSPGAVRDEQYF
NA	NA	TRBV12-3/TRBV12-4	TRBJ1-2	TGTGCCAGCAGTTTAGAAGGGGCGGATGGCTACACCTTC	CASSLEGADGYTF
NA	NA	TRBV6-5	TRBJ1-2	TGTGCCAGCAGTTACCCGGGAAGTGGCTACACCTTC	CASSYPGSGYTF
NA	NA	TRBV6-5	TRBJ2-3	TGTGCCAGCAGGGCGGGGACGGTTAGCACAGATACGCAGTATTTT	CASRAGTVSTDTQYF
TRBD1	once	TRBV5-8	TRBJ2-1	TGTGCCAGCAGGTTGGACAGGGGCTACTTCAATGAGCAGTTCTTC	CASRLDRGYFNEQFF
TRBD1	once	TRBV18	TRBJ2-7	TGTGCCAGCTCACCAGGGACAGGAGGAGTCTACGAGCAGTACTTC	CASSPGTGGVYEQYF
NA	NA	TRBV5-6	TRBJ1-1	TGTGCCAGCAGCCACAGGGATCCGGACGGGGCTTTCTTT	CASSHRDPDGAFF
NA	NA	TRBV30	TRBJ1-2	TGTGCCTGGTCCTCCGAGGCCGCCTATGGCTACACCTTC	CAWSSEAAYGYTF
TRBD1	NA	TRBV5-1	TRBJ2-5	TGCGCCAGCAGCTTGACCGGGACAGGGGCACAAGAGACCCAGTACTTC	CASSLTGTGAQETQYF
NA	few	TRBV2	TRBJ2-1	TGTGCCAGCAGTCAATACAATGAGCAGTTCTTC	CASSQYNEQFF
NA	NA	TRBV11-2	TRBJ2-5	TGTGCCAGCAGCTTAGATGGCGGGGAATCAGAGACCCAGTACTTC	CASSLDGGESETQYF
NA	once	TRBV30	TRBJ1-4	TGTGCCTGGAGTCGGGAAACTAATGAAAAACTGTTTTTT	CAWSRETNEKLFF
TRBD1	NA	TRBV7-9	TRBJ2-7	TGTGCCAGCAGCTTAGGAGTGACAGGGGGTAATTACGAGCAGTACTTC	CASSLGVTGGNYEQYF
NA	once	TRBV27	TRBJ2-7	TGTGCCAGCAGTTTATCAGGGCTAGCTAGGCAGTACTTC	CASSLSGLARQYF
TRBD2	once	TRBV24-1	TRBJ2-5	TGTGCCACCAGGGGGACTATTCAAGAGACCCAGTACTTC	CATRGTIQETQYF
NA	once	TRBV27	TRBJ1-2	TGTGCCAGCAGTTTAACTTTCCTTAACTATGGCTACACCTTC	CASSLTFLNYGYTF
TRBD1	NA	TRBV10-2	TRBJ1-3	TGCGCCAGCAGTGAAGGACAGGGGGTCGGAAACACCATATATTTT	CASSEGQGVGNTIYF
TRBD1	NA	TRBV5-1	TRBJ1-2	TGCGCCAGCAGCTGGGGACAGGGTTCTGGCTACACCTTC	CASSWGQGSGYTF